The 2 T cell receptor beta chains given below trace back to one sample, sequenced in a study of Tregs in tolerant kidney transplant recipients. The repertoire was sequenced with immunoSEQ multiplex PCR; TCRdb's copy has only in-frame clones and lacks some. The sample includes nearly 95,000 clones, roughly 93% of them seen just once. This sample comprised CD4+ T cells from blood, obtained before the transplant. Receptors were obtained from a human donor who received a combined kidney and bone marrow transplant.

This chain joins TRBV6-1 and TRBJ1-5, with a weak D call TRBD1 (5 bases). Germline CDR1 is MNHNS and CDR2 is SASEGT. V lost 7 bases, J lost 5 bases, and 15 bases lay in between. This CDR3 region has 14 residues. DNA of the CDR3: TGTGCCAGCACTCCTAAGGCAGGGCATCAGCCCCAGCATTTT. This codes for CASTPKAGHQPQHF.

This rearrangement joins TRBV11-3 to TRBJ2-2; 15 nucleotides match TRBD2. Trimming removed 4 bases from V and 1 base from J; junction bases left unmatched: 4. The CDR3 contains 18 residues. Germline V gene data show CDR1 as SGHNT and CDR2 as YENEEA. The CDR3 sequence: CASSWGLAGGLNTGELFF. The DNA of the CDR3 is TGTGCCAGCAGCTGGGGACTAGCGGGAGGTCTGAACACCGGGGAGCTGTTTTTT.